This T cell receptor beta chain was sequenced for a study of blood T cell repertoires in COVID-19. Study as a whole: Whether acute or convalescent, the COVID-19 samples came from the United States, Italy and Spain.

Libraries were prepared by immunoSEQ multiplex PCR; TCRdb keeps only in-frame clonotypes and omits some of them. Of 200,000 to 250,000 clones in the sample, around 83% were seen once. Patients from Seattle were sampled longitudinally, starting during active infection. The CDR3 is 15 residues long. Germline V gene sequence: CDR1 SGHTA, CDR2 FQGNSA. Between the trimmed V and J ends, which lost 9 bases and 0 bases, there was a span of 16 bases. This clonotype originated in a woman aged 70-85 years with COVID-19, enrolled during active disease. The chain is built from TRBV7-2 and TRBJ2-3, with a possible D match to TRBD1 (5 bases). The sample consisted of peripheral blood. CDR3 amino acids: CASTVGQVSTDTQYF. The CDR3 DNA reads TGTGCCAGTACCGTGGGGCAGGTTAGCACAGATACGCAGTATTTT.